The rows below give T cell receptor beta chains drawn from one sample of a study of blood T cell repertoires in COVID-19. Sequencing was performed with immunoSEQ multiplex PCR; in TCRdb, only in-frame clones are kept and a portion is missing. The table lists 60,000 to 90,000 clones, 90% of them singletons, with 0.77% in the top ten. The sequencing sample was made of peripheral blood. The receptors shown here come from a woman older than 75 with acute or convalescent COVID-19. Both conserved end residues are part of each CDR3. The D gene is left open where the match is weak. Size is omitted from some rows. Given values are once, few, many or a class for expanded clones.

D,size,V,J,CDR3,DNA
-,-,TRBV25-1,TRBJ2-2,CASSELRTPSFAGELFF,TGTGCCAGCAGTGAATTGCGGACTCCTAGTTTTGCCGGGGAGCTGTTTTTT
-,-,TRBV3-1/TRBV3-2,TRBJ2-7,CASSQGLLDEQYF,TGTGCCAGCAGCCAAGGACTGCTAGACGAGCAGTACTTC
TRBD2,-,TRBV5-4,TRBJ2-1,CASSRVLAGEDEQFF,TGTGCCAGCAGCAGGGTACTAGCGGGGGAGGATGAGCAGTTCTTC
-,-,TRBV4-2,TRBJ2-7,CASSQELAVPYEQYF,TGTGCCAGCAGCCAAGAATTAGCGGTCCCCTACGAGCAGTACTTC
-,-,TRBV6-5,TRBJ1-2,CASSRGASESSGYTF,TGTGCCAGCAGTCGGGGGGCCTCAGAGAGTAGTGGCTACACCTTC
-,-,TRBV10-3,TRBJ2-3,CAITQKEDTDTQYF,TGTGCCATCACCCAAAAGGAGGACACAGATACGCAGTATTTT
TRBD2,-,TRBV5-1,TRBJ2-1,CASSFLAGNEQFF,TGCGCCAGCAGCTTTTTAGCGGGCAATGAGCAGTTCTTC
-,-,TRBV4-1,TRBJ2-7,CASSQDDSGVGYEQYF,TGCGCCAGCAGCCAAGACGATAGCGGAGTGGGGTACGAGCAGTACTTC
-,-,TRBV6-6,TRBJ2-3,CASSYTGLGGVAQYF,TGTGCCAGCAGTTACACGGGACTGGGCGGTGTGGCGCAGTATTTT
TRBD2,-,TRBV10-2,TRBJ2-3,CASSGKLAGGYTQYF,TGCGCCAGCAGTGGGAAACTAGCGGGGGGATATACGCAGTATTTT
-,-,TRBV6-2/TRBV6-3,TRBJ2-5,CASSYFMRKDRQETQYF,TGTGCCAGCAGTTACTTTATGCGGAAGGATAGACAAGAGACCCAGTACTTC
TRBD1,-,TRBV5-1,TRBJ1-1,CASSTWDRLTEAFF,TGCGCCAGCAGCACGTGGGACAGATTAACTGAAGCTTTCTTT
TRBD2,-,TRBV27,TRBJ2-1,CASSPSGRGSYNEQFF,TGTGCCAGCAGCCCGAGCGGGAGAGGGTCCTACAATGAGCAGTTCTTC
-,-,TRBV28,TRBJ1-2,CASSLPTGPGYTF,TGTGCCAGCAGTTTGCCGACAGGACCTGGCTACACCTTC
-,-,TRBV7-9,TRBJ2-1,CASSPRRRDNNEQFF,TGTGCCAGCAGCCCCCGGCGTAGGGACAACAATGAGCAGTTCTTC
-,-,TRBV5-8,TRBJ1-4,CASSLVLGADEKLFF,TGTGCCAGCAGCTTGGTTCTGGGGGCGGATGAAAAACTGTTTTTT
-,-,TRBV12-3/TRBV12-4,TRBJ1-4,CASRGGVWEKLFF,TGTGCCAGCAGAGGGGGGGTTTGGGAAAAACTGTTTTTT
-,-,TRBV5-1,TRBJ2-3,CASSLDGHPTDTQYF,TGCGCCAGCAGCTTGGATGGCCACCCCACAGATACGCAGTATTTT
-,once,TRBV5-4,TRBJ2-2,CASSLVDPGGELFF,TGTGCCAGCAGCTTGGTGGACCCGGGGGGGGAGCTGTTTTTT
-,-,TRBV13,TRBJ1-6,CARTLRVGNSPLHF,TGTGCCAGGACCCTGAGGGTGGGTAATTCACCCCTCCACTTT
-,-,TRBV5-1,TRBJ1-1,CASSPTNPGGTEAFF,TGCGCCAGCAGCCCCACGAACCCGGGGGGGACTGAAGCTTTCTTT
-,-,TRBV27,TRBJ2-3,CASSFGAAKDTQYF,TGTGCCAGCAGTTTTGGAGCAGCAAAAGATACGCAGTATTTT
TRBD2,-,TRBV9,TRBJ2-3,CASSALAGGRTDTQYF,TGTGCCAGCAGCGCCCTAGCGGGGGGGCGCACAGATACGCAGTATTTT
-,-,TRBV10-3,TRBJ1-3,CAIMEGQNSGNTIYF,TGTGCCATCATGGAGGGGCAAAACTCTGGAAACACCATATATTTT
TRBD1,-,TRBV6-5,TRBJ2-2,CASATGAHTGELFF,TGTGCCAGCGCGACAGGGGCGCACACCGGGGAGCTGTTTTTT
-,-,TRBV5-6,TRBJ1-2,CASSSRGGRGYTF,TGTGCCAGCAGCAGTCGAGGGGGAAGGGGCTACACCTTC
-,-,TRBV12-3/TRBV12-4,TRBJ1-5,CASREGLQPQHF,TGTGCCAGCAGAGAGGGACTTCAGCCCCAGCATTTT
-,-,TRBV5-8,TRBJ1-2,CASSPLWTPYGYTF,TGTGCCAGCAGCCCCCTATGGACTCCCTATGGCTACACCTTC
-,-,TRBV19,TRBJ2-7,CASSKDIVHPIYEQYF,TGTGCCAGTAGCAAAGACATAGTTCACCCGATCTACGAGCAGTACTTC
-,-,TRBV5-1,TRBJ1-2,CASSLTDRLGGYTF,TGCGCCAGCAGCCTTACCGACAGGCTGGGTGGCTACACCTTC
-,-,TRBV4-3,TRBJ2-6,CASSHLVTAGANVLTF,TGCGCCAGCAGCCACCTAGTTACGGCCGGGGCCAACGTCCTGACTTTC
TRBD1,-,TRBV4-1,TRBJ1-3,CASSQEGQGGNTIYF,TGCGCCAGCAGCCAAGAAGGACAGGGAGGTAACACCATATATTTT
-,-,TRBV7-2,TRBJ2-5,CASSLESGGQETQYF,TGTGCCAGCAGCTTAGAATCCGGGGGTCAAGAGACCCAGTACTTC
-,once,TRBV6-5,TRBJ1-6,CASRTSTKPLHF,TGTGCCAGCAGGACCTCGACTAAACCCCTCCACTTT
-,-,TRBV7-9,TRBJ2-1,CASSLAGYVVGEQFF,TGTGCCAGCAGCTTAGCTGGTTATGTAGTTGGTGAGCAGTTCTTC
-,-,TRBV25-1,TRBJ1-1,CASSEWGPAGLRNTEAFF,TGTGCCAGCAGTGAATGGGGGCCTGCGGGCCTTAGGAACACTGAAGCTTTCTTT
TRBD2,-,TRBV20-1,TRBJ2-3,CSASSGGSPGGQYF,TGCAGTGCTAGTTCGGGGGGGTCCCCCGGAGGGCAGTATTTT
TRBD1,-,TRBV4-3,TRBJ2-1,CASSQGLQGSYNEQFF,TGCGCCAGCAGCCAAGGTTTACAGGGGTCGTACAATGAGCAGTTCTTC
-,-,TRBV29-1,TRBJ2-7,CSVSPPRGSSYEQYF,TGCAGCGTCTCCCCCCCCCGAGGGTCGTCCTACGAGCAGTACTTC
-,-,TRBV28,TRBJ2-3,CASRGTRDTQYF,TGTGCCAGCAGGGGCACCAGGGATACGCAGTATTTT
-,-,TRBV28,TRBJ1-2,CASSLQGRGYTF,TGTGCCAGCAGTTTACAGGGCAGGGGCTACACCTTC
TRBD1,-,TRBV6-5,TRBJ1-2,CASRATGFGYGYTF,TGTGCCAGCAGGGCGACAGGGTTCGGATATGGCTACACCTTC
-,-,TRBV24-1,TRBJ2-2,CATRPGTLDAGELFF,TGTGCCACCAGGCCCGGGACATTAGATGCCGGGGAGCTGTTTTTT
-,-,TRBV2,TRBJ2-3,CASSGVGQGTGYF,-
-,-,TRBV5-4,TRBJ2-7,CASSMDSSYYEQYF,TGTGCCAGCAGCATGGACAGCTCCTACTACGAGCAGTACTTC
TRBD1,-,TRBV7-2,TRBJ2-3,CASKMGQVSTDTQYF,TGTGCCAGCAAGATGGGACAGGTTAGCACAGATACGCAGTATTTT
-,-,TRBV7-9,TRBJ1-2,CASTFLTGSDYGYTF,TGTGCCAGCACCTTCTTAACAGGGTCAGACTATGGCTACACCTTC
-,-,TRBV6-5,TRBJ2-7,CASSFSFRDYEQYF,TGTGCCAGCAGTTTTTCCTTCAGGGATTACGAGCAGTACTTC
-,-,TRBV4-1,TRBJ1-3,CASSLSDNSGNTIYF,TGCGCCAGCAGCCTCAGTGACAACTCTGGAAACACCATATATTTT
-,once,TRBV4-3,TRBJ1-4,CASSQDPGFNEKLFF,TGCGCCAGCAGCCAAGATCCGGGATTTAATGAAAAACTGTTTTTT
-,-,TRBV19,TRBJ1-1,CASRLRDVNTEAFF,TGTGCCAGTAGACTCCGGGATGTGAACACTGAAGCTTTCTTT
TRBD1,-,TRBV28,TRBJ1-4,CASSPTGTGGEKLFF,TGTGCCAGCAGCCCGACGGGGACAGGGGGCGAAAAACTGTTTTTT
-,-,TRBV5-5,TRBJ1-5,CASSSDTFNQPQHF,TGTGCCAGCAGCTCGGACACTTTCAATCAGCCCCAGCATTTT